The rows below give T cell receptor beta chains drawn from one sample of a study of blood T cell repertoires in COVID-19. The repertoire was sequenced with immunoSEQ multiplex PCR; TCRdb's copy has only in-frame clones and lacks some. This sample yields about 160,000 clones, of which roughly 80% are seen a single time; about 3% belongs to the top ten. What was sequenced was peripheral blood. These receptors all stem from a man aged 65 to 79 with acute or convalescent COVID-19. Both conserved end residues are part of each CDR3. A D gene is named only where the DNA matches it firmly. Not every row has a clone size; where given, it reads once, few, many or a size class.

j_call d_call v_call clone_size cdr3_length cdr3_aa cdr3_nt
TRBJ2-3 . TRBV5-1 . 16 CASSLEVGDRTDTQYF TGCGCCAGCAGCTTGGAGGTGGGAGACCGCACAGATACGCAGTATTTT
TRBJ1-4 TRBD1 TRBV6-6 . 14 CASTEQGTNEKLFF TGTGCCAGCACCGAACAGGGGACTAATGAAAAACTGTTTTTT
TRBJ1-2 TRBD1 TRBV20-1 few 13 CSASHRGNYGYTF TGCAGTGCTAGTCACAGGGGAAACTATGGCTACACCTTC
TRBJ2-3 . TRBV19 . 13 CASSGTSTDTQYF TGTGCCAGTTCAGGGACTAGCACAGATACGCAGTATTTT
TRBJ1-3 . TRBV3-1/TRBV3-2 once 17 CASSQAGGPTSGNTIYF TGTGCCAGCAGCCAAGCGGGGGGTCCAACCTCTGGAAACACCATATATTTT
TRBJ2-7 TRBD1 TRBV19 . 14 CASSQPGQSYEQYF TGTGCCAGTAGCCAGCCGGGACAGTCCTACGAGCAGTACTTC
TRBJ1-3 . TRBV4-2 once 20 CASSQDGGGGWAYSGNTIYF TGTGCCAGCAGCCAAGATGGGGGGGGAGGATGGGCCTACTCTGGAAACACCATATATTTT
TRBJ2-5 . TRBV5-4 . 14 CASRPTGGQETQYF TGTGCCAGCAGGCCCACAGGTGGCCAAGAGACCCAGTACTTC
TRBJ1-2 . TRBV2 . 15 CASSERGVANYGYTF TGTGCCAGCAGTGAGCGGGGCGTAGCTAACTATGGCTACACCTTC
TRBJ2-7 . TRBV24-1 many 13 CATRTESSYEQYF TGTGCCACCAGGACGGAGAGCTCCTACGAGCAGTACTTC
TRBJ1-5 . TRBV25-1 few 15 CASSGGTPWNQPQHF TGTGCCAGCAGTGGAGGGACACCGTGGAATCAGCCCCAGCATTTT
TRBJ2-3 TRBD2 TRBV19 . 15 CASSISGLDGDTQYF TGTGCCAGTAGTATTAGCGGGTTGGATGGGGATACGCAGTATTTT
TRBJ2-1 TRBD2 TRBV5-1 . 16 CASSFEAAGGYNEQFF TGCGCCAGCAGCTTCGAAGCCGCGGGGGGCTACAATGAGCAGTTCTTC
TRBJ2-1 . TRBV27 . 13 CASSFDRDNEQFF TGTGCCAGCAGTTTTGACAGAGACAATGAGCAGTTCTTC
TRBJ2-1 TRBD2 TRBV13 . 14 CASSLFGTSGEQFF TGTGCCAGCAGCTTATTTGGGACTAGCGGGGAGCAGTTCTTC
TRBJ2-1 TRBD1 TRBV4-1 . 15 CASSQEQGAPNEQFF TGCGCCAGCAGCCAAGAACAGGGGGCGCCCAATGAGCAGTTCTTC
TRBJ2-2 TRBD2 TRBV11-1 few 14 CASSLGLTTGELFF TGTGCCAGCAGCTTGGGACTAACGACCGGGGAGCTGTTTTTT
TRBJ1-6 . TRBV2 . 10 CASSAEPLHF TGTGCCAGCAGTGCTGAGCCCCTCCACTTT
TRBJ2-4 TRBD2 TRBV3-1/TRBV3-2 . 17 CASSQTFSSAGGDLYHF TGTGCCAGCAGCCAAACGTTCTCGAGTGCCGGGGGGGACTTATATCACTTC
TRBJ2-7 TRBD1 TRBV19 . 14 CASSMGQSSYEQYF TGTGCCAGTAGTATGGGACAGAGCTCCTACGAGCAGTACTTC
TRBJ1-5 . TRBV25-1 . 14 CASSVTGSNQPQHF TGTGCCAGCAGTGTCACAGGGAGCAATCAGCCCCAGCATTTT
TRBJ2-1 TRBD2 TRBV6-5 once 15 CASSPGTSGRREQFF TGTGCCAGCAGCCCCGGGACTAGCGGGAGGCGAGAGCAGTTCTTC
TRBJ1-4 . TRBV18 . 16 CASSPQEHATNEKLFF TGTGCCAGCTCACCACAGGAGCATGCGACTAATGAAAAACTGTTTTTT
TRBJ2-7 TRBD1 TRBV6-5 . 15 CASSLTGQGDYEQYF TGTGCCAGCAGCCTTACCGGACAGGGGGACTACGAGCAGTACTTC
TRBJ1-2 TRBD1 TRBV3-1/TRBV3-2 . 15 CASSQGTGWDYGYTF TGTGCCAGCAGCCAAGGGACAGGGTGGGACTATGGCTACACCTTC
TRBJ2-1 . TRBV24-1 . 15 CATSDLGSSYNEQFF TGTGCCACCAGTGATTTAGGGAGCTCCTACAATGAGCAGTTCTTC
TRBJ2-5 TRBD1 TRBV23-1 . 16 CASSQSGQGMPETQYF TGCGCCAGCAGTCAATCGGGACAGGGTATGCCAGAGACCCAGTACTTC
TRBJ1-1 TRBD1 TRBV3-1/TRBV3-2 . 14 CASTLGQGKTEAFF TGTGCCAGCACCCTGGGACAGGGGAAAACTGAAGCTTTCTTT
TRBJ2-3 TRBD1 TRBV20-1 . 17 CSASDPWTGERSDTQYF TGCAGTGCTAGTGACCCCTGGACAGGGGAACGTTCAGATACGCAGTATTTT
TRBJ2-7 . TRBV7-9 . 15 CASSLGLWSSYEQYF TGTGCCAGCAGCTTAGGTCTGTGGAGCTCCTACGAGCAGTACTTC
TRBJ2-3 TRBD2 TRBV29-1 once 18 CSVVGVAGGRASTDTQYF TGCAGCGTTGTCGGTGTAGCGGGGGGCCGAGCTAGCACAGATACGCAGTATTTT
TRBJ2-1 TRBD2 TRBV4-2 . 17 CASSQDSGLAPYNEQFF TGTGCCAGCAGCCAAGATTCGGGACTAGCGCCCTACAATGAGCAGTTCTTC
TRBJ2-7 . TRBV24-1 . 14 CATSDADKSYEQYF TGTGCCACCAGTGACGCCGACAAGTCCTACGAGCAGTACTTC
TRBJ1-1 . TRBV27 . 15 CASSLIHRVGTEAFF TGTGCCAGCAGTTTGATTCACAGGGTTGGGACTGAAGCTTTCTTT
TRBJ2-2 TRBD1 TRBV24-1 once 16 CATSARGTGGTGELFF TGTGCCACCAGTGCAAGGGGGACAGGGGGTACCGGGGAGCTGTTTTTT
TRBJ2-7 TRBD1 TRBV7-9 few 15 CASSLEQGRLYEQYF TGTGCCAGCAGCTTAGAACAGGGGAGACTTTACGAGCAGTACTTC
TRBJ1-4 TRBD1 TRBV6-4 once 16 CASSGAGGDSNEKLFF TGTGCCAGCAGTGGGGCAGGGGGCGATAGTAATGAAAAACTGTTTTTT
TRBJ1-5 TRBD1 TRBV19 . 13 CASNDRGGQPQHF TGTGCCAGTAACGACAGGGGGGGTCAGCCCCAGCATTTT
TRBJ2-5 TRBD2 TRBV19 . 15 CASSVLAGGQETQYF TGTGCCAGTAGTGTACTAGCGGGGGGGCAAGAGACCCAGTACTTC
TRBJ2-1 . TRBV6-5 few 16 CASSSTTGSSYNEQFF TGTGCCAGCAGTTCGACGACAGGCAGCTCCTACAATGAGCAGTTCTTC
TRBJ2-4 . TRBV28 . 16 CASSRSGAVNKNIQYF TGTGCCAGCAGTAGAAGTGGGGCGGTGAACAAAAACATTCAGTACTTC